These 23 T cell receptor beta chains came from one sample sequenced in a study of blood T cells in healthy people across ages. The use of a sample-barcoded 5' primer and a J-beta primer mix characterized a second PCR of 7 to 11 cycles. TCRdb reanalysed the 5' RACE reads using MiXCR and keeps one entry per CDR3 protein. This sample carries roughly 1.6 million distinct CDR3 sequences, around 35% of them seen once, and the ten largest clones take about 11%. Sequenced input: blood. The receptors were sampled from a woman in her twenties or thirties in good health.

In this sample, this clonotype turned up a few times. The CDR3 sequence is CSARPSEGGGSPLHF. CDR3 nucleotide sequence: TGCAGTGCTAGGCCTTCCGAGGGTGGTGGTTCACCCCTCCACTTT. The chain uses TRBV20-1 and TRBJ1-6; no reliable D call. Germline V lookup: CDR1 DFQATT, CDR2 SNEGSKA (reference sequence). The CDR3 is 15 residues long. V lost 3 bases and J 9 bases, leaving 18 bases between the germline ends.

V usage is TRBV29-1 and J usage is TRBJ1-2; D is possibly TRBD1 (5 bases). The CDR3 spans 14 residues. The germline V gene has CDR1 SQVTM and CDR2 ANQGSEA. V was shortened by 1 base and J by 3 bases, with 12 bases between the two germline ends. CDR3 coding DNA: TGCAGCGTTGAAGGTCGACGGGGGGACTATGGCTACACCTTC. Its protein product is CSVEGRRGDYGYTF.

The chain is built from TRBV2 and TRBJ2-1; 11 nucleotides line up with TRBD2. CDR3 size: 14 residues. Per the germline V gene, CDR1 is SNHLY and CDR2 is FYNNEI. J was trimmed by 7 bases and V by 7 bases; bases with no gene match: 6. The CDR3 loop is CASTRLAGGNEQFF. The DNA of the CDR3 is TGTGCCAGCACGCGGCTAGCGGGGGGTAATGAGCAGTTCTTC. The full variable domain, with the rest looked up from reference TRBV2 and TRBJ2-1, is EPEVTQTPSHQVTQMGQEVILRCVPISNHLYFYWYRQILGQKVEFLVSFYNNEISEKSEIFDDQFSVERPDGSNFTLKIRSTKLEDSAMYFCASTRLAGGNEQFFGPGTRLTVL.

Points on this clonotype: Germline and junction disagree at one end, which may indicate a read error. The CDR3 region has the DNA TGTACCTGGAGTCATTACAGGGATGGCTACACCTTC. Protein sequence: CTWSHYRDGYTF. V gene TRBV30 combines with J gene TRBJ1-2; tentatively, D is TRBD1 (6 bases). CDR3 size: 12 residues. The germline CDR1 and CDR2 sequences are GTSNPN and SVGIG (reference sequence).

This clonotype was observed a handful of times. This chain joins TRBV5-5 and TRBJ2-7; D is unclear. Per germline, CDR1 SGHKS and CDR2 YYEKEE (reference sequence). The V and J ends lost 0 bases and 6 bases respectively, with 13 bases between them. The CDR3 spans 14 residues. CDR3 DNA: TGTGCCAGCAGCTTGGAGGCAGGTTGGAGCGAGCAGTACTTC. This sequence encodes CASSLEAGWSEQYF. Variable domain in full (rest from reference TRBV5-5 and TRBJ2-7): DAGVTQSPTHLIKTRGQQVTLRCSPISGHKSVSWYQQVLGQGPQFIFQYYEKEERGRGNFPDRFSARQFPNYSSELNVNALLLGDSALYLCASSLEAGWSEQYFGPGTRLTVT.

The rearrangement uses TRBV27 and TRBJ1-2, with 7 bases fitting TRBD1. This CDR3 comprises 13 residues. V gave up 5 bases and J gave up 7 bases; unmatched junction bases: 7. Germline CDR1 reads MNHEY; CDR2 reads SMNVEV (reference sequence). The CDR3 protein is CASSQQGRSGYTF. The CDR3, as DNA: TGTGCCAGCAGTCAACAGGGGCGGAGTGGCTACACCTTC.

This clonotype occurred a few times. The chain uses TRBV4-1 and TRBJ2-1, with D perhaps TRBD2 (6 bases). The germline gives CDR1 MGHRA, CDR2 YSYEKL. This CDR3 has 15 amino acids. With 1 base removed from V and 8 bases from J, the gap between germline ends came to 15 bases. The chain's CDR3 is CASSQAASAVDEQFF. The CDR3 DNA is TGCGCCAGCAGCCAAGCGGCTAGCGCCGTGGATGAGCAGTTCTTC.

The gene calls are TRBV6-6 and TRBJ1-6; D uncertain. From germline, CDR1 is MNHNY and CDR2 SVGAGI (reference sequence). The CDR3 covers 16 residues. Between the trimmed V and J ends, which lost 6 bases and 5 bases, there was a span of 17 bases. In DNA form, the CDR3 reads TGTGCCAGCAGGGAACCTATAGGGTTGGATAATTCACCCCTCCACTTT. Its translation is CASREPIGLDNSPLHF.

The sample holds a few counts of this clonotype. The V call is TRBV7-9, the J call TRBJ2-3, with 12 bases matching TRBD2. The CDR3 consists of 15 residues. Trimming took 8 bases from V and 6 from J; bases not matched to a gene: 9. The germline V gene has CDR1 SEHNR and CDR2 FQNEAQ (reference sequence). Here the CDR3 reads CASGTSGRWLDTQYF. Written as DNA, the CDR3 is TGTGCCAGCGGTACTAGCGGGAGGTGGCTGGATACGCAGTATTTT.

This clonotype was observed many times. The rearrangement joins TRBV29-1 to TRBJ2-7; 9 bases line up with TRBD2. The CDR3 runs 14 residues. Germline V gene lookup returns CDR1 SQVTM and CDR2 ANQGSEA. V shed 7 bases, J shed 3 bases, and the junction held 10 bases outside the gene matches. CDR3 sequence reads: CSAGALRGGYEQYF. The CDR3 DNA sequence: TGCAGCGCGGGGGCTTTGCGGGGGGGCTACGAGCAGTACTTC.

This clonotype appeared many times. This chain connects TRBV25-1 to TRBJ1-4; 8 bases are a match to TRBD1. Germline assignment: CDR1 MGHDK and CDR2 SYGVNS. There are 15 residues in the CDR3. The V and J ends lost 4 bases and 6 bases, in that order; junction bases with no gene match: 7. Here the CDR3 DNA reads TGTGCCAGCAGTGCATACAACAGGGGGGATGAAAAACTGTTTTTT. It is translated as CASSAYNRGDEKLFF. Full variable domain (outside the CDR3, taken from reference TRBV25-1 and TRBJ1-4): EADIYQTPRYLVIGTGKKITLECSQTMGHDKMYWYQQDPGMELHLIHYSYGVNSTEKGDLSSESTVSRIRTEHFPLTLESARPSHTSQYLCASSAYNRGDEKLFFGSGTQLSVL.

This chain links TRBV10-3 with TRBJ2-5, with D hard to call. V lost 2 bases and J lost 1, with 8 bases in between. Germline lookup yields CDR1 ENHRY and CDR2 SYGVKD. The CDR3 has 14 residues. The CDR3, as DNA: TGTGCCATCAGTGAGGCGGCTAGCCAAGAGACCCAGTACTTC. Its protein is CAISEAASQETQYF.

The rearrangement links TRBV5-1 to TRBJ2-1; 7 bases line up with TRBD1. Germline V gene sequence: CDR1 SGHRS, CDR2 YFSETQ. The length of the CDR3 is 13 residues. Germline trimming cut 4 bases from V and 6 bases from J; bases unmatched to any gene: 4. The DNA of the CDR3 is TGCGCCAGCAGCCCGGACAGGTCCAATGAGCAGTTCTTC. Its translation is CASSPDRSNEQFF.

Many counts were recorded for this clonotype. This rearrangement joins TRBV20-1 to TRBJ2-5; D might be TRBD1 (5 bases). Germline V gene data show CDR1 as DFQATT and CDR2 as SNEGSKA (reference sequence). The CDR3 totals 13 residues. V lost 6 bases and J 5 bases, leaving 16 bases between the germline ends. The DNA of the CDR3 is TGCAGTGCCAACACAGGCACCGGGGAGACCCAGTACTTC. It encodes CSANTGTGETQYF.

The chain has TRBV5-1 and TRBJ1-2, with 10 bases matching TRBD1. Germline lookup yields CDR1 SGHRS and CDR2 YFSETQ. V trimming: 4 bases; J trimming: 6 bases; junction bases outside the gene matches: 6. CDR3 length: 14 residues. The CDR3 DNA reads TGCGCCAGCAGCCCTAGACAGGGGGCCGATGGCTACACCTTC. Protein: CASSPRQGADGYTF.

This clonotype was found a few times. CDR3 DNA: TGTGCCAGCAGCCCGTTGCGGGGGGCTGAAGTTGAGCAGTACTTC. Protein sequence: CASSPLRGAEVEQYF. The chain has TRBV7-6 and TRBJ2-5; 8 nucleotides line up with TRBD2. The germline V gene encodes CDR1 SGHVS and CDR2 FNYEAQ. V was pared by 5 bases and J by 11 bases, with 16 bases of the junction left unmatched. The CDR3 totals 15 residues.

The rearrangement links TRBV20-1 to TRBJ2-3, with 9 nucleotides matching TRBD2. The trim removed 2 bases at V and 5 bases at J, leaving 11 bases unmatched. This CDR3 is 16 amino acids long. CDR1 and CDR2 from the germline V gene are DFQATT and SNEGSKA (reference sequence). The CDR3: CSARNGGGRARDTQYF. The DNA of the CDR3 is TGCAGTGCTAGAAACGGGGGCGGGAGGGCCCGAGATACGCAGTATTTT.

This clonotype has only a few counts. The chain couples TRBV10-3 to TRBJ2-3; 7 nucleotides agree with TRBD2. J gave up 0 bases and V 3 bases, and 6 bases lay outside the gene matches. The germline V gene has CDR1 ENHRY and CDR2 SYGVKD. The CDR3 has 16 residues. Here the CDR3 reads CAISEGPAGSTDTQYF. Written as DNA, the CDR3 is TGTGCCATCAGTGAAGGCCCAGCGGGGAGCACAGATACGCAGTATTTT.

This clonotype was seen many times. The V gene is TRBV12-3 or TRBV12-4, the J gene TRBJ1-1; D is unclear. V lost 6 bases and J lost 1, with 9 bases in between. This CDR3 has 13 amino acids. The CDR3 spells CASSPGRNTEAFF. CDR3 DNA: TGTGCCAGCAGCCCGGGGAGGAACACTGAAGCTTTCTTT.

The genes are TRBV7-9 and TRBJ2-1; 12 bases agree with TRBD2. V dropped 5 bases and J dropped 10; count of bases not matched to a gene: 9. The germline V gene has CDR1 SEHNR and CDR2 FQNEAQ (reference sequence). This CDR3 has 15 residues. CDR3 in amino acids: CASSDGLAGTGEQFF. The CDR3 DNA follows: TGTGCCAGCAGCGATGGACTAGCGGGAACGGGGGAGCAGTTCTTC.

The table lists this clonotype with a few counts. The chain uses TRBV4-1 and TRBJ1-1, with TRBD1 identical over 7 bases. J gave up 0 bases and V 5 bases, and 15 bases lay outside the gene matches. Germline V gene lookup returns CDR1 MGHRA and CDR2 YSYEKL. The CDR3 runs to 18 residues. The CDR3 here is CASSRGPGQSLMNTEAFF. CDR3 nucleotide sequence: TGCGCCAGCAGCAGGGGCCCGGGACAGTCCTTGATGAACACTGAAGCTTTCTTT.

The chain joins TRBV5-5 to TRBJ2-3, with 8 bases lining up with TRBD2. V dropped 6 bases and J dropped 1; count of bases not matched to a gene: 7. Per germline, CDR1 SGHKS and CDR2 YYEKEE (reference sequence). The CDR3 contains 15 residues. CDR3 sequence: CASNSAGVGTDTQYF. CDR3 in DNA: TGTGCCAGCAACTCAGCGGGAGTGGGCACAGATACGCAGTATTTT. Looking up the rest from reference TRBV5-5 and TRBJ2-3 gives the full variable domain: DAGVTQSPTHLIKTRGQQVTLRCSPISGHKSVSWYQQVLGQGPQFIFQYYEKEERGRGNFPDRFSARQFPNYSSELNVNALLLGDSALYLCASNSAGVGTDTQYFGPGTRLTVL.

This clonotype was seen a few times. The chain links TRBV15 to TRBJ2-1; 11 bases are a match to TRBD2. The V segment lost 0 bases and the J segment 8 bases; nucleotides outside the gene matches: 18. The CDR3 sequence is 20 residues long. The germline V gene has CDR1 LNHNV and CDR2 YYDKDF (reference sequence). CDR3 bases: TGTGCCACCAGCAGAGATAGAAGGCTAGCGGGGGGACCTAAACGCGATGAGCAGTTCTTC. This sequence encodes CATSRDRRLAGGPKRDEQFF.